A single sample is the source of the 22 T cell receptor beta chains below, sequenced in a study of T cell responses to AZD1222 COVID-19 vaccine (dated by TCRdb to 2020 to 2022). Libraries came from the immunoSEQ multiplex PCR assay. TCRdb limited this immuneACCESS table to in-frame rearrangements with V and J called. A share of clones is missing; checked studies link under half to unresolved V genes, and the rest is unexplained. In this sample the table shows 120,000 to 150,000 clones, approximately 88% of which occur a single time. The ten largest clones represent roughly 5.4% of the sample. Explained via the paper, the time point label denotes: about 28 days (+/-7) after the second vaccine dose. Explained via the paper, the treatment or condition label denotes: meningococcal conjugate vaccine given as trial control. The sequenced sample was peripheral blood, obtained 28 days after the second dose of the MenACWY control vaccine. The receptors originated from an adult who received the MenACWY meningococcal vaccine as a control.

This clone was counted once. The chain couples TRBV11-2 to TRBJ1-6; TRBD1 might be the D (5 bases). The CDR3 length is 16 residues. Trimming pared 0 bases from V and 7 bases from J, leaving 13 bases between. The germline V gene has CDR1 SGHAT and CDR2 FQNNGV. The CDR3 loop reads CASSLERGAGNSPLHF. DNA of the CDR3: TGTGCCAGCAGCTTAGAGAGGGGCGCGGGAAATTCACCCCTCCACTTT.

This clone was seen a single time. This sequence joins TRBV5-8 and TRBJ2-5; D is unresolved. The CDR3 loop spans 12 amino acids. CDR1 and CDR2 from the germline V gene are SGHTS and YDEGEE. Trimming removed 3 bases at V and 5 bases at J, with 8 bases between. CDR3 amino acids: CASSSDWETQYF. The CDR3 DNA follows: TGTGCCAGCAGCTCAGACTGGGAGACCCAGTACTTC.

The chain has TRBV5-4 and TRBJ2-2; 10 bases are a match to TRBD1. The CDR3 spans 14 residues. Trimming at V came to 3 bases and at J to 6 bases, leaving 2 bases not matched to a gene. Germline V lookup: CDR1 SGHNT, CDR2 YYREEE (reference sequence). The CDR3 DNA reads as TGTGCCAGCAGCTCAGGACAGGGGGCCGGGGAGCTGTTTTTT. It is translated as CASSSGQGAGELFF.

The chain joins TRBV19 to TRBJ2-3; either TRBD1 or TRBD2 may fit D (5 bases each). Germline CDR1 and CDR2: LNHDA and SQIVND (reference sequence). Trimming took 5 bases from V and 4 from J, leaving 16 bases between them. The CDR3 length is 15 residues. The CDR3 DNA follows: TGTGCCAGTAGTGAGGGGTATACGCACGCAGATACGCAGTATTTT. Encoded protein: CASSEGYTHADTQYF.

The chain carries TRBV28 and TRBJ1-3, with D unresolved. Per germline, CDR1 MDHEN and CDR2 SYDVKM. With 10 bases removed from V and 7 bases from J, the gap between germline ends came to 23 bases. The CDR3 totals 15 residues. The CDR3 is CATISPASVGNTIYF. CDR3 nucleotides: TGTGCCACCATATCCCCGGCCAGCGTCGGGAACACCATATATTTT.

To note about this clone: This same CDR3 is encoded by further DNA sequences in the sample. The chain carries TRBV5-1 and TRBJ1-2, with 9 nucleotides matching TRBD1. Germline V gene lookup returns CDR1 SGHRS and CDR2 YFSETQ. The CDR3 sequence is 14 residues long. V lost 3 bases and J lost 1; bases outside the gene matches: 1. The CDR3 region is CASSSDRGNYGYTF. As DNA, the CDR3 is TGCGCCAGCAGCTCGGACAGGGGTAACTATGGCTACACCTTC.

The chain employs TRBV9 and TRBJ2-7; 7 bases are shared with TRBD1. Trimming took 4 bases from V and 2 from J; bases not matched to a gene: 9. CDR1 is SGDLS, CDR2 YYNGEE, per germline. The CDR3 covers 15 residues. The CDR3 reads CASSYGTADAYEQYF. DNA for the CDR3: TGTGCCAGCAGCTACGGGACAGCAGACGCCTACGAGCAGTACTTC. The variable domain in full, with the rest retrieved from reference TRBV9 and TRBJ2-7, is DSGVTQTPKHLITATGQRVTLRCSPRSGDLSVYWYQQSLDQGLQFLIQYYNGEERAKGNILERFSAQQFPDLHSELNLSSLELGDSALYFCASSYGTADAYEQYFGPGTRLTVT.

This clone has only one observation. This sequence joins TRBV20-1 and TRBJ2-1; D is uncertain. CDR3 length: 14 amino acids. Per the germline V gene, CDR1 is DFQATT and CDR2 is SNEGSKA (reference sequence). V was cut by 3 bases and J by 4 bases, with 13 bases left in between. CDR3 DNA: TGCAGTGCTAGTGTATCGCGCCTATACAATGAGCAGTTCTTC. Translating it yields CSASVSRLYNEQFF.

The chain carries TRBV10-3 and TRBJ2-3; D not certain. The V and J ends lost 7 bases and 2 bases respectively, with 19 bases between them. Per germline, CDR1 ENHRY and CDR2 SYGVKD. The CDR3 spans 16 residues. Here the CDR3 DNA reads TGTGCCATCAAGGAGATTCGATCTTTTAACACAGATACGCAGTATTTT. Encoded protein: CAIKEIRSFNTDTQYF.

This clone was recorded only once. This rearrangement joins TRBV4-1 to TRBJ1-5, with D hard to call. The CDR3 loop spans 15 amino acids. Per germline, CDR1 MGHRA and CDR2 YSYEKL. V lost 1 base and J lost 5, with 12 bases in between. The CDR3 reads CASSQGHSRDQPQHF. The CDR3 DNA sequence: TGCGCCAGCAGCCAAGGGCACAGCCGAGATCAGCCCCAGCATTTT.

This chain joins TRBV27 and TRBJ1-2; D gene unclear. From germline, CDR1 is MNHEY and CDR2 SMNVEV (reference sequence). The V end lost 5 bases, the J end lost 2 bases, and 12 bases lay between the germline ends. CDR3 length: 14 amino acids. The CDR3 is CASSQSGGNYGYTF. The CDR3 DNA sequence: TGTGCCAGCAGTCAGTCAGGAGGGAACTATGGCTACACCTTC.

The chain couples TRBV7-2 to TRBJ1-6, with D hard to call. The germline V and J ends were trimmed by 3 bases and 7 bases, with 10 bases remaining between them. Germline values: CDR1 SGHTA, CDR2 FQGNSA. The CDR3 totals 14 residues. The CDR3 region has the DNA TGTGCCAGCAGCTTGTTCACGGACAATTCACCCCTCCACTTT. It specifies CASSLFTDNSPLHF.

This chain joins TRBV3-1 (or the pseudogene TRBV3-2) and TRBJ1-2; TRBD1 might be the D (5 bases). The CDR3 is 13 residues long. CDR1 and CDR2 (germline): LGHDT, YNNKEL (reference sequence). Trimming removed 4 bases from V and 8 bases from J, with 14 bases in between. CDR3 bases: TGTGCCAGCAGCCCCCCCAAGAGGGGCGGCTACACCTTC. It encodes CASSPPKRGGYTF.

The V gene is TRBV5-1, the J gene TRBJ2-7; 12 bases line up with TRBD1. V was clipped by 5 bases and J by 4 bases; unmatched bases: 16. The CDR3 totals 18 residues. The V gene's germline CDR1 is SGHRS and CDR2 YFSETQ. DNA of the CDR3: TGCGCCAGCAGTTTCACCTCCGGGACAGGGGGCGAAATTTACGAGCAGTACTTC. Its translation is CASSFTSGTGGEIYEQYF.

Worth noting for this clone: Distinct nucleotide sequences in the sample also encode this CDR3. The rearrangement joins TRBV3-1 (or the pseudogene TRBV3-2) to TRBJ1-4; D perhaps matches TRBD1 (6 bases). Germline CDR1 is LGHDT and CDR2 is YNNKEL (reference sequence). The CDR3 spans 14 residues. V was pared by 3 bases and J by 6 bases, with 11 bases between. The DNA for the CDR3 is TGTGCCAGCAGCCAGGGGGGCGGTCATGAAAAACTGTTTTTT. Translation: CASSQGGGHEKLFF.

V usage is TRBV7-3 and J usage is TRBJ2-7, with 15 bases lining up with TRBD2. Trimming took 3 bases from V and 4 from J; bases not matched to a gene: 1. Per the germline V gene, CDR1 is SGHTA and CDR2 is FQGTGA. The CDR3 is made up of 15 amino acids. CDR3 in amino acids: CASSLGLAGGYEQYF. The CDR3 DNA reads TGTGCCAGCAGCTTGGGACTAGCGGGAGGATACGAGCAGTACTTC. Supplemented by reference TRBV7-3 and TRBJ2-7, the full variable domain reads GAGVSQTPSNKVTEKGKYVELRCDPISGHTALYWYRQSLGQGPEFLIYFQGTGAADDSGLPNDRFFAVRPEGSVSTLKIQRTERGDSAVYLCASSLGLAGGYEQYFGPGTRLTVT.

The chain links TRBV4-2 to TRBJ1-1, with TRBD1 as a possible D gene (6 bases). Germline lookup yields CDR1 LGHNA and CDR2 YNFKEQ. V was pared by 0 bases and J by 4 bases, with 12 bases between. The CDR3 consists of 15 residues. The CDR3 region is CASSQDPEQGTEAFF. Written as DNA, the CDR3 is TGTGCCAGCAGCCAAGATCCCGAACAGGGCACTGAAGCTTTCTTT.

Comment on this clone: The junction shows a germline mismatch at one end, possibly a read error. The chain recombines TRBV7-7 with TRBJ2-3; 10 bases are shared with TRBD1. CDR1 is SSHAT, CDR2 FNYEAQ, per germline (reference sequence). The CDR3 has 16 residues. CDR3 residues: CASSHGQGGGTDTQYF. CDR3 sequence (DNA): TGTGCTAGCAGCCACGGACAGGGGGGGGGCACAGATACGCAGTATTTT.

In this sample, this clone turned up once. The chain is built from TRBV4-3 and TRBJ1-3, with D maybe TRBD1 (6 bases). V was pared by 3 bases and J by 4 bases, with 13 bases between. Germline V CDR1 and CDR2: LGHNA, YSLEER. The CDR3 contains 15 residues. The CDR3 DNA reads as TGCGCCAGCAGCCAGTACAGGGAGACGGGAAACACCATATATTTT. It is translated as CASSQYRETGNTIYF.

This rearrangement joins TRBV5-6 to TRBJ2-4; 8 bases are shared with TRBD1. The J segment lost 0 bases and the V segment lost 3 bases, leaving 2 bases of the junction unmatched. From germline, CDR1 is SGHDT and CDR2 YYEEEE. The CDR3 loop spans 15 amino acids. The CDR3 spells CASSSGQAAKNIQYF. CDR3 in DNA: TGTGCCAGCAGCTCGGGACAGGCAGCCAAAAACATTCAGTACTTC.

The chain uses TRBV7-8 and TRBJ1-2, with 10 bases matching TRBD1. V dropped 3 bases and J dropped 4; count of bases not matched to a gene: 2. This CDR3 spans 14 amino acids. Germline lookup yields CDR1 SGHVS and CDR2 FQNEAQ. The CDR3 nucleotides are TGTGCCAGCAGCTTGTGGGACAGGGGCTATGGCTACACCTTC. Translated, it gives CASSLWDRGYGYTF.

This chain links TRBV5-1 with TRBJ2-7; D ambiguous. Germline V lookup: CDR1 SGHRS, CDR2 YFSETQ. The CDR3 has 13 residues. Trimming shortened V by 0 bases and J by 6 bases, and 10 bases separated the two germline ends. CDR3 amino acids: CASSLEGFGEQYF. CDR3 bases: TGCGCCAGCAGCTTGGAAGGGTTCGGCGAGCAGTACTTC.